This passage covers 31 T cell receptor beta chains from one sample sequenced in a study of Graves' ophthalmopathy and Graves' hyperthyroidism. RNA transcripts were the source from which TCR beta CDR3 regions were amplified. A first-round RT-PCR used HTBI primers, followed by a second-round multiplex PCR. TCRdb independently ran MiXCR on the multiplex PCR reads; one entry per CDR3 protein. The table lists over a million distinct CDR3 sequences, less than 45% of them singletons, with 11% in the top ten. Sequencing used peripheral blood or thyroid tissue (not recorded which). The source is an adult man with Graves' hyperthyroidism.

This rearrangement joins TRBV28 to TRBJ2-5; TRBD2 matches at 13 bases. This CDR3 contains 17 residues. Looked up from germline, CDR1 is MDHEN and CDR2 is SYDVKM. V was clipped by 4 bases and J by 4 bases; unmatched bases: 9. DNA of the CDR3: TGTGCCAGCAGTTCCCCCCCACTAGCGGGAGGGCGAGAGACCCAGTACTTC. Protein: CASSSPPLAGGRETQYF. Full variable domain (missing parts from reference TRBV28 and TRBJ2-5): DVKVTQSSRYLVKRTGEKVFLECVQDMDHENMFWYRQDPGLGLRLIYFSYDVKMKEKGDIPEGYSVSREKKERFSLILESASTNQTSMYLCASSSPPLAGGRETQYFGPGTRLLVL.

V gene TRBV20-1 combines with J gene TRBJ2-7, with 8 bases aligning to TRBD2. Trimming cost V 2 bases and J 5 bases; bases outside gene matches: 11. The CDR3 covers 15 residues. Germline V gene sequence: CDR1 DFQATT, CDR2 SNEGSKA (reference sequence). CDR3 nucleotides: TGCAGTGCTAGAACGACCGGGGGGGCTGTGAACGAGCAGTACTTC. Amino acids: CSARTTGGAVNEQYF.

J is TRBJ2-7 and V is TRBV28; TRBD2 matches 8 bases. This CDR3 has 16 residues. With V trimmed by 2 bases and J by 4 bases, 10 bases remained unmatched. In germline, CDR1 is MDHEN, CDR2 SYDVKM. The CDR3 here is CASSLASLAGNYEQYF. The CDR3 nucleotides read TGTGCCAGCAGTTTAGCGTCATTAGCGGGGAATTACGAGCAGTACTTC.

This chain joins TRBV6-5 and TRBJ1-2; D is unresolved. From germline, CDR1 is MNHEY and CDR2 SVGAGI. The CDR3 runs 14 residues. Trimming pared 2 bases from V and 8 bases from J, leaving 15 bases between. CDR3 loop: CASSYAGPKGGYTF. In nucleotides, the CDR3 is TGTGCCAGCAGTTACGCCGGGCCCAAAGGGGGCTACACCTTC.

This clonotype was detected ten times or more. The chain recombines TRBV12-5 with TRBJ1-3; no definite D call. With 4 bases removed from V and 8 bases from J, the gap between germline ends came to 9 bases. The germline V gene encodes CDR1 LGHNT and CDR2 FRNRAP. This CDR3 spans 12 amino acids. CDR3 sequence reads: CASGSNGHTIYF. The CDR3 DNA follows: TGTGCTAGTGGTTCTAACGGTCACACCATATATTTT.

This clonotype appeared many times. The V call is TRBV7-9, the J call TRBJ2-7; D remains ambiguous. Trimming left V 4 bases short and J 6 bases short, with 13 bases between. Germline V gene lookup returns CDR1 SEHNR and CDR2 FQNEAQ (reference sequence). The CDR3 loop spans 13 amino acids. CDR3 protein: CASSSENFPEQYF. The DNA for the CDR3 is TGTGCCAGCAGCTCCGAAAATTTTCCCGAGCAGTACTTC. Full variable domain (missing parts from reference TRBV7-9 and TRBJ2-7): DTGVSQNPRHKITKRGQNVTFRCDPISEHNRLYWYRQTLGQGPEFLTYFQNEAQLEKSRLLSDRFSAERPKGSFSTLEIQRTEQGDSAMYLCASSSENFPEQYFGPGTRLTVT.

The rearrangement links TRBV2 to TRBJ2-7; perhaps TRBD2 as D (6 bases). The CDR3 is 15 amino acids. CDR1 is SNHLY and CDR2 is FYNNEI in the germline V gene. V was shortened by 4 bases and J by 0 bases, with 13 bases between the two germline ends. The CDR3 DNA reads TGTGCCAGCAGTGCTGGGGGACTGGCCTCCTACGAGCAGTACTTC. Amino acid sequence: CASSAGGLASYEQYF. The whole variable domain, filled in from reference TRBV2 and TRBJ2-7, reads EPEVTQTPSHQVTQMGQEVILRCVPISNHLYFYWYRQILGQKVEFLVSFYNNEISEKSEIFDDQFSVERPDGSNFTLKIRSTKLEDSAMYFCASSAGGLASYEQYFGPGTRLTVT.

Comments on this clonotype: A read error may explain this, as a much larger clone is one base away. The rearrangement joins TRBV7-2 to TRBJ2-2, with 8 bases identical to TRBD1. Germline lookup yields CDR1 SGHTA and CDR2 FQGNSA. The CDR3 has 16 residues. The CDR3 loop is CANSLGQGSDTGELFF. The CDR3 coding sequence is TGTGCCAACAGCTTAGGACAGGGCTCTGACACCGGGGAGCTGTTTTTT.

Concerning this clonotype: Given a much more abundant clone one base away, this may be a read error. The J gene is TRBJ1-3, the V gene TRBV19; D unresolved. This CDR3 has 13 amino acids. The germline gives CDR1 LNHDA, CDR2 SQIVND (reference sequence). CDR3 coding DNA: TGTACCACCCGCAGCAGCTCTGGAAACACCATATATTTT. Translated: CTTRSSSGNTIYF.

This clonotype has ten or more counts. The rearrangement uses TRBV29-1 and TRBJ1-4; TRBD1 aligns across 7 bases. From germline, CDR1 is SQVTM and CDR2 ANQGSEA. The CDR3 has 13 amino acids. The V segment lost 4 bases and the J segment 4 bases; nucleotides outside the gene matches: 3. The CDR3 bases are TGCAGCGTTGCCGACAGGGATAATGAAAAACTGTTTTTT. As protein: CSVADRDNEKLFF.

The J gene is TRBJ2-7, the V gene TRBV9, with D unresolved. This CDR3 has 13 amino acids. CDR1 and CDR2 (germline): SGDLS, YYNGEE. V was pared by 3 bases and J by 5 bases, with 12 bases between. The CDR3 region has the DNA TGTGCCAGCAGCGCACACTCAGGTAACGAGCAGTACTTC. It is translated as CASSAHSGNEQYF.

This clonotype was picked up a small number of times. The chain couples TRBV5-1 to TRBJ1-1; the D is unclear. Trimming cost V 3 bases and J 7 bases, with 16 bases left between them. The length of the CDR3 is 14 residues. Germline values: CDR1 SGHRS, CDR2 YFSETQ. For the CDR3, the DNA is TGCGCCAGCAGCTCTGATGACCCAGGAGGTGAAGCTTTCTTT. This encodes CASSSDDPGGEAFF.

The rearrangement joins TRBV20-1 to TRBJ2-3; TRBD2 agrees at 13 bases. The CDR3 covers 16 residues. The J segment lost 8 bases and the V segment lost 0 bases, leaving 8 bases of the junction unmatched. Germline CDR1 reads DFQATT; CDR2 reads SNEGSKA (reference sequence). This CDR3 is CSARDGGTSGTATQYF. For the CDR3, the DNA is TGCAGTGCTAGAGATGGGGGGACTAGCGGGACCGCTACGCAGTATTTT.

This clonotype was recorded at least ten times. The CDR3 nucleotides are TGTGCCAGCAGCGTAGGTGACTACTACGAGCAGTACTTC. Translation: CASSVGDYYEQYF. The chain links TRBV9 to TRBJ2-7; a weak D match, TRBD2 (5 bases). CDR1 is SGDLS and CDR2 is YYNGEE in the germline V gene. This CDR3 contains 13 residues. V was cut by 0 bases and J by 3 bases, with 7 bases left in between.

As concerns this clonotype: A read error may explain this, as a much larger clone is one base away. This rearrangement joins TRBV15 to TRBJ2-5, with D unresolved. V was shortened by 3 bases and J by 5 bases, with 16 bases between the two germline ends. CDR1 is LNHNV, CDR2 YYDKDF, per germline (reference sequence). CDR3 length: 15 residues. The DNA of the CDR3 is TGTGCCACCAGCAGGGCATCCCGGGTTGGGGAGACCCAGTACTTC. Protein sequence: CATSRASRVGETQYF.

This clonotype was detected only a few times. V is TRBV6-5 and J is TRBJ2-7; possibly TRBD1 or TRBD2 for D (6 bases each). From germline, CDR1 is MNHEY and CDR2 SVGAGI. This CDR3 comprises 16 residues. The V end was cut by 0 bases, the J end by 2 bases, with 14 bases between. The DNA for the CDR3 is TGTGCCAGCAGTTACTCGGGGGGCGATTCCGCCTACGAGCAGTACTTC. Translation: CASSYSGGDSAYEQYF.

The chain has TRBV5-5 and TRBJ2-3; weak D call: TRBD2 (5 bases). The CDR3 consists of 15 residues. Germline values: CDR1 SGHKS, CDR2 YYEKEE (reference sequence). Trimming shortened V by 4 bases and J by 2 bases, and 14 bases separated the two germline ends. The CDR3 nucleotides are TGTGCCAGCAGCCGGGGAAGAAGATCCACAGATACGCAGTATTTT. It specifies CASSRGRRSTDTQYF.

The V call is TRBV20-1, the J call TRBJ2-5; D is unclear. Trimming stripped 0 bases from V and 4 bases from J, with 9 bases between. Germline-derived CDR1 and CDR2 are DFQATT and SNEGSKA (reference sequence). The CDR3 runs 13 residues. DNA of the CDR3: TGCAGTGCTAGAGATATCGCGGCAGAGACCCAGTACTTC. Protein: CSARDIAAETQYF.

The chain is built from TRBV2 and TRBJ1-1; D may be TRBD1 (6 bases). Germline V lookup: CDR1 SNHLY, CDR2 FYNNEI. V was pared by 1 base and J by 6 bases, with 18 bases between. This CDR3 contains 16 residues. In DNA form, the CDR3 reads TGTGCCAGCAGTGAAGTCGGGGGACAACCTGTGGCTGAAGCTTTCTTT. It yields the protein CASSEVGGQPVAEAFF.

The genes are TRBV28 and TRBJ2-7, with D hard to call. V was shortened by 5 bases and J by 2 bases, with 10 bases between the two germline ends. From germline, CDR1 is MDHEN and CDR2 SYDVKM. There are 13 residues in the CDR3. DNA of the CDR3: TGTGCCAGCAGTAACAATATCCCCTACGAGCAGTACTTC. Translating gives CASSNNIPYEQYF.

This clonotype was picked up a small number of times. The chain couples TRBV15 to TRBJ1-1; TRBD1 is a possible D gene (5 bases). Germline lookup yields CDR1 LNHNV and CDR2 YYDKDF (reference sequence). The CDR3 is 17 amino acids. The V end lost 0 bases, the J end lost 0 bases, and 14 bases lay between the germline ends. The DNA for the CDR3 is TGTGCCACCAGCAGAGATCGGGGGAGATACATGAACACTGAAGCTTTCTTT. Protein product: CATSRDRGRYMNTEAFF. The whole variable domain, remainder taken from reference TRBV15 and TRBJ1-1, is DAMVIQNPRYQVTQFGKPVTLSCSQTLNHNVMYWYQQKSSQAPKLLFHYYDKDFNNEADTPDNFQSRRPNTSFCFLDIRSPGLGDTAMYLCATSRDRGRYMNTEAFFGQGTRLTVV.

The chain recombines TRBV29-1 with TRBJ2-7, with TRBD2 identical over 15 bases. The CDR3 sequence is 17 residues long. Germline V CDR1 and CDR2: SQVTM, ANQGSEA. CDR3 residues: CSYPRTSGRAAVYEQYF. Written as DNA, the CDR3 is TGCAGTTACCCCAGGACTAGCGGGAGGGCCGCGGTCTACGAGCAGTACTTC.

This chain connects TRBV11-3 to TRBJ1-5; D gene uncertain. The V end lost 0 bases, the J end lost 11 bases, and 11 bases lay between the germline ends. The CDR3 extends over 13 amino acids. Germline V gives CDR1 SGHNT, CDR2 YENEEA. CDR3 protein: CASSLDLEETQHF. The CDR3 coding sequence is TGTGCCAGCAGCTTAGATCTTGAGGAGACCCAGCATTTT.

This clonotype was counted a few times. The V and J genes are TRBV7-9 and TRBJ2-2; 7 bases match TRBD2. Germline CDR1 SEHNR, CDR2 FQNEAQ (reference sequence). J gave up 0 bases and V 5 bases, and 6 bases lay outside the gene matches. The CDR3 spans 16 residues. The CDR3 reads CASSLGGGANTGELFF. In nucleotides, the CDR3 is TGTGCCAGCAGCCTGGGGGGGGGGGCGAACACCGGGGAGCTGTTTTTT.

Points on this clonotype: An end of the junction does not agree with germline; a read error may underlie this. This chain links TRBV10-3 with TRBJ2-7, with a tentative D call TRBD1 (5 bases). The CDR3 runs 14 residues. Germline V gives CDR1 ENHRY, CDR2 SYGVKD. CDR3 sequence: CASSLSQGVYEQYF. DNA for the CDR3: TGTGCCAGCAGTCTCTCTCAAGGGGTCTACGAGCAGTACTTC.

This clonotype came up many times. The chain recombines TRBV5-1 with TRBJ2-7; D unclear. CDR1 is SGHRS, CDR2 YFSETQ, per germline. The CDR3 is 16 amino acids. Trimming stripped 0 bases from V and 0 bases from J, with 13 bases between. CDR3 protein: CASSLAGLSSSYEQYF. CDR3 DNA sequence: TGCGCCAGCAGCTTGGCAGGCCTGTCGAGCTCCTACGAGCAGTACTTC.

The chain combines TRBV16 with TRBJ1-2; tentatively, D is TRBD1 (5 bases). The V gene's germline CDR1 is KGHSY and CDR2 FQNENV. The length of the CDR3 is 16 residues. V was trimmed by 4 bases and J by 5 bases, leaving 20 bases between them. CDR3 nucleotides: TGTGCCAGCAGCCTATCATTAACAGGCGATTTTTATGGCTACACCTTC. This gives the protein CASSLSLTGDFYGYTF.

This sequence joins TRBV29-1 and TRBJ2-2; 10 nucleotides agree with TRBD2. The CDR3 runs 13 residues. V lost 4 bases, J lost 8 bases, and 4 bases stayed unmatched. Looked up from germline, CDR1 is SQVTM and CDR2 is ANQGSEA. The CDR3, as DNA: TGCAGCGTTGCACTAGCGGGAACGGGGGAGCTGTTTTTT. This encodes CSVALAGTGELFF.

At least ten counts were recorded for this clonotype. The V and J genes are TRBV20-1 and TRBJ1-1; 10 nucleotides agree with TRBD1. Germline CDR1 is DFQATT and CDR2 is SNEGSKA (reference sequence). The CDR3 extends over 13 amino acids. V shed 5 bases and J 4 bases; nucleotides not matched to a gene: 4. CDR3 nucleotide sequence: TGCAGTGCTCCCTGGACAGGGGGCACTGAAGCTTTCTTT. This encodes CSAPWTGGTEAFF.

The rearrangement joins TRBV5-5 to TRBJ1-3; D uncertain. The CDR3 runs 15 residues. Trimming took off 2 bases at V and 4 bases at J, with 13 bases between the two ends. Germline lookup yields CDR1 SGHKS and CDR2 YYEKEE (reference sequence). CDR3 region: CASSLSGAAGNTIYF. The CDR3 DNA is TGTGCCAGCAGCTTAAGCGGAGCGGCCGGAAACACCATATATTTT. Using reference TRBV5-5 and TRBJ1-3 for the parts outside the CDR3, the full variable domain is DAGVTQSPTHLIKTRGQQVTLRCSPISGHKSVSWYQQVLGQGPQFIFQYYEKEERGRGNFPDRFSARQFPNYSSELNVNALLLGDSALYLCASSLSGAAGNTIYFGEGSWLTVV.

This clonotype has ten or more counts. This chain uses TRBV7-9 with TRBJ1-6, with TRBD1 as a possible D gene (5 bases). The germline gives CDR1 SEHNR, CDR2 FQNEAQ (reference sequence). The CDR3 is made up of 18 amino acids. Trimming stripped 1 base from V and 7 bases from J, with 20 bases between. As DNA, the CDR3 is TGTGCCAGCAGCTTAGTTCAGGGATTACTAAACTTGAATTCACCCCTCCACTTT. This gives the protein CASSLVQGLLNLNSPLHF.